The next 22 T cell receptor beta chains were all read from a single sample in a study of cytomegalovirus exposure and HLA in healthy donors. Primers: 60 Vbeta forward and 13 Jbeta reverse. Clones were read by immunoSEQ multiplex PCR, and TCRdb kept only the in-frame ones, dropping some. Of about 160,000 clones in the sample, about four fifths were seen once. The sequencing input was PBMCs. The source of these receptors is a woman between 45 and 65 years old in good health and CMV-seronegative.

The chain couples TRBV11-2 to TRBJ1-2; possible D gene TRBD1, 6 bases. Per the germline V gene, CDR1 is SGHAT and CDR2 is FQNNGV. This CDR3 has 15 amino acids. Trimming pared 0 bases from V and 6 bases from J, leaving 14 bases between. In DNA form, the CDR3 reads TGTGCCAGCAGCTTAGATTCGGGGACAACAAATGGCTACACCTTC. Encoded protein: CASSLDSGTTNGYTF.

This sequence joins TRBV4-1 and TRBJ2-1; 7 bases fit TRBD2. CDR3 length equals 15 residues. The J segment lost 1 base and the V segment lost 1 base, leaving 1 base of the junction unmatched. CDR1 is MGHRA and CDR2 is YSYEKL in the germline V gene. The CDR3: CASSQGGGSYNEQFF. CDR3 DNA: TGCGCCAGCAGCCAAGGGGGGGGTTCCTACAATGAGCAGTTCTTC.

This chain uses TRBV11-2 with TRBJ2-2, with D uncertain. The V end was cut by 3 bases, the J end by 1 base, with 15 bases between. This CDR3 is 17 amino acids long. Germline V CDR1 and CDR2: SGHAT, FQNNGV. The CDR3 nucleotides read TGTGCCAGCAGCTTCTCGGCCCAGGCAATGAACACCGGGGAGCTGTTTTTT. Its translation is CASSFSAQAMNTGELFF. Full variable domain (missing parts from reference TRBV11-2 and TRBJ2-2): EAGVAQSPRYKIIEKRQSVAFWCNPISGHATLYWYQQILGQGPKLLIQFQNNGVVDDSQLPKDRFSAERLKGVDSTLKIQPAKLEDSAVYLCASSFSAQAMNTGELFFGEGSRLTVL.

V is TRBV6-5 and J is TRBJ1-2; 7 positions agree with TRBD1. Germline values: CDR1 MNHEY, CDR2 SVGAGI. The CDR3 covers 11 residues. The V and J ends lost 10 bases and 10 bases, in that order; junction bases with no gene match: 9. This CDR3 is CATNRQGDYTF. CDR3 sequence (DNA): TGTGCCACAAACCGACAGGGCGACTACACCTTC.

The gene calls are TRBV4-1 and TRBJ2-2; no firm D call. Per the germline V gene, CDR1 is MGHRA and CDR2 is YSYEKL. V gave up 1 base and J gave up 4 bases, with 10 bases separating them. This CDR3 spans 15 amino acids. In DNA, the CDR3 is TGCGCCAGCAGCCAAGGTCGCCAGTCCACCGGGGAGCTGTTTTTT. Its protein is CASSQGRQSTGELFF.

The V and J genes are TRBV29-1 and TRBJ1-2; TRBD1 matches at 9 bases. This CDR3 comprises 14 residues. The junction had 6 bases not matched to a gene; V was cut back by 3 bases and J by 4 bases. Germline assignment: CDR1 SQVTM and CDR2 ANQGSEA. CDR3 residues: CSVEGDREAYGYTF. In DNA form, the CDR3 reads TGCAGCGTTGAGGGGGACAGGGAGGCCTATGGCTACACCTTC.

Comment on this clone: An end of the junction differs from the germline gene, which may be a read error. This chain joins TRBV7-9 and TRBJ1-2; maybe TRBD1 (5 bases). Germline CDR1 SEHNR, CDR2 FQNEAQ (reference sequence). CDR3 size: 12 residues. DNA of the CDR3: TGTTCCAGCAGCTTAGTAGAGACAGACAACACCTTC. Protein sequence: CSSSLVETDNTF.

The V and J genes are TRBV2 and TRBJ2-5; TRBD1 agrees at 10 bases. Germline CDR1 and CDR2: SNHLY and FYNNEI. This CDR3 has 15 residues. V shed 6 bases, J shed 2 bases, and the junction held 6 bases outside the gene matches. The DNA of the CDR3 is TGTGCCAGCAGCAGGGACAGGGGCAGGCAAGAGACCCAGTACTTC. Its translation: CASSRDRGRQETQYF.

Written as DNA, the CDR3 is TGTGCCAGCAGCATCACTAGCGATACGCAGTATTTT. Its protein product is CASSITSDTQYF. This rearrangement joins TRBV7-2 to TRBJ2-3; maybe TRBD2 (6 bases). There are 12 residues in the CDR3. V was cut by 5 bases and J by 6 bases, with 9 bases left in between. Germline V CDR1 and CDR2: SGHTA, FQGNSA. The whole variable domain, filled in from reference TRBV7-2 and TRBJ2-3, reads GAGVSQSPSNKVTEKGKDVELRCDPISGHTALYWYRQSLGQGLEFLIYFQGNSAPDKSGLPSDRFSAERTGGSVSTLTIQRTQQEDSAVYLCASSITSDTQYFGPGTRLTVL.

V is TRBV27 and J is TRBJ2-7; a weak D match, TRBD1 (6 bases). Per germline, CDR1 MNHEY and CDR2 SMNVEV (reference sequence). CDR3 length: 12 residues. Trimming stripped 6 bases from V and 7 bases from J, with 13 bases between. For the CDR3, the DNA is TGTGCCAGCAGCCCGACAGGTGCAGAGCAGTACTTC. This translates into CASSPTGAEQYF.

The chain links TRBV7-2 to TRBJ2-5, with D possibly being TRBD2 (7 bases). The CDR3 has 15 residues. Germline assignment: CDR1 SGHTA and CDR2 FQGNSA. Trimming shortened V by 4 bases and J by 4 bases, and 16 bases separated the two germline ends. The CDR3 nucleotides read TGTGCCAGCAGCTCCCCTGGGGGAGGGGGAGAGACCCAGTACTTC. This encodes CASSSPGGGGETQYF.

The genes are TRBV2 and TRBJ2-5; D is unresolved. Per germline, CDR1 SNHLY and CDR2 FYNNEI. Trimming removed 3 bases from V and 0 bases from J, with 8 bases in between. The CDR3 is 14 residues long. CDR3 in amino acids: CASSETPYQETQYF. The CDR3 DNA sequence: TGTGCCAGCAGTGAGACACCATACCAAGAGACCCAGTACTTC. Together with reference TRBV2 and TRBJ2-5, the CDR3 gives the full variable domain: EPEVTQTPSHQVTQMGQEVILRCVPISNHLYFYWYRQILGQKVEFLVSFYNNEISEKSEIFDDQFSVERPDGSNFTLKIRSTKLEDSAMYFCASSETPYQETQYFGPGTRLLVL.

The CDR3 region is CASSDDYSQETQYF. CDR3 bases: TGTGCCAGCAGTGATGACTACTCGCAAGAGACCCAGTACTTC. V and J are TRBV28 and TRBJ2-5; a possible D gene is TRBD2 (5 bases). Germline V gene sequence: CDR1 MDHEN, CDR2 SYDVKM. The CDR3 extends over 14 amino acids. The V gene lost 5 bases and the J gene lost 2 bases, with 12 bases spanning the gap.

About this clone: An end of the junction does not agree with germline; a read error may underlie this. J is TRBJ2-1 and V is TRBV20-1; D gene uncertain. The germline CDR1 and CDR2 sequences are DFQATT and SNEGSKA (reference sequence). This CDR3 contains 11 residues. The CDR3 DNA reads TGCAGTGCTAGTAAGAGTGGTAGTTCCCTCTTC. This sequence encodes CSASKSGSSLF.

The chain recombines TRBV30 with TRBJ2-5; the match to TRBD1 covers 8 bases. With 0 bases clipped from V and 1 base from J, the junction kept 10 bases outside the gene matches. This CDR3 has 17 amino acids. The germline CDR1 and CDR2 sequences are GTSNPN and SVGIG (reference sequence). The CDR3 DNA is TGTGCCTGGAGTGTACTTAGGACAGGGATAGGCCAAGAGACCCAGTACTTC. Translation gives CAWSVLRTGIGQETQYF.

V gene TRBV7-9 combines with J gene TRBJ1-1; D is uncertain. With 3 bases removed from V and 2 bases from J, the gap between germline ends came to 10 bases. Per germline, CDR1 SEHNR and CDR2 FQNEAQ (reference sequence). The CDR3 runs to 14 residues. CDR3 sequence reads: CASSFVRANTEAFF. In nucleotides, the CDR3 is TGTGCCAGCAGCTTCGTAAGAGCTAACACTGAAGCTTTCTTT. Supplemented by reference TRBV7-9 and TRBJ1-1, the full variable domain reads DTGVSQNPRHKITKRGQNVTFRCDPISEHNRLYWYRQTLGQGPEFLTYFQNEAQLEKSRLLSDRFSAERPKGSFSTLEIQRTEQGDSAMYLCASSFVRANTEAFFGQGTRLTVV.

The chain carries TRBV2 and TRBJ1-1, with 9 bases matching TRBD1. The CDR3 covers 13 residues. With 4 bases clipped from V and 4 bases from J, the junction kept 1 base outside the gene matches. Germline values: CDR1 SNHLY, CDR2 FYNNEI. The CDR3 nucleotides read TGTGCCAGCAGTGCGGACAGGGGCACTGAAGCTTTCTTT. It translates to CASSADRGTEAFF.

The gene calls are TRBV5-4 and TRBJ2-7; D perhaps matches TRBD1 (5 bases). The CDR3 extends over 15 amino acids. The V gene's germline CDR1 is SGHNT and CDR2 YYREEE (reference sequence). Trimming stripped 1 base from V and 4 bases from J, with 15 bases between. CDR3 in amino acids: CASSLLPQGGYEQYF. The DNA of the CDR3 is TGTGCCAGCAGCTTGCTCCCCCAGGGTGGTTACGAGCAGTACTTC.

This clone was picked up a small number of times. V gene TRBV27 combines with J gene TRBJ2-3, with TRBD2 matching 10 bases. V shed 11 bases and J 1 base; nucleotides not matched to a gene: 21. Germline V gene data show CDR1 as MNHEY and CDR2 as SMNVEV (reference sequence). CDR3 length: 19 residues. CDR3: CAPHRSGKREGRGTDTQYF. The CDR3 region has the DNA TGTGCCCCCCATAGGTCCGGAAAGCGGGAGGGCCGAGGCACAGATACGCAGTATTTT.

The chain employs TRBV7-6 and TRBJ2-1; 14 bases align to TRBD2. This CDR3 region has 17 residues. The germline V gene encodes CDR1 SGHVS and CDR2 FNYEAQ. V lost 5 bases and J lost 7; bases outside the gene matches: 10. The CDR3 sequence is CASSLGTSGGPGNEQFF. In nucleotides, the CDR3 is TGTGCCAGCAGCCTTGGGACTAGCGGGGGCCCCGGGAATGAGCAGTTCTTC.

The chain is built from TRBV2 and TRBJ1-5; the match to TRBD1 covers 9 bases. J was trimmed by 4 bases and V by 6 bases; bases with no gene match: 4. Per germline, CDR1 SNHLY and CDR2 FYNNEI. The CDR3 sequence is 14 residues long. The CDR3 reads CASSIGQGNQPQHF. For the CDR3, the DNA is TGTGCCAGCAGCATTGGACAGGGGAATCAGCCCCAGCATTTT. Looking up the rest from reference TRBV2 and TRBJ1-5 gives the full variable domain: EPEVTQTPSHQVTQMGQEVILRCVPISNHLYFYWYRQILGQKVEFLVSFYNNEISEKSEIFDDQFSVERPDGSNFTLKIRSTKLEDSAMYFCASSIGQGNQPQHFGDGTRLSIL.

J is TRBJ2-2 and V is TRBV7-2, with 7 bases that match TRBD2. Looked up from germline, CDR1 is SGHTA and CDR2 is FQGNSA. J was trimmed by 5 bases and V by 6 bases; bases with no gene match: 6. CDR3 length: 14 residues. CDR3 region: CASRPAGRTGELFF. The CDR3 coding sequence is TGTGCCAGCAGACCAGCGGGGCGTACCGGGGAGCTGTTTTTT.